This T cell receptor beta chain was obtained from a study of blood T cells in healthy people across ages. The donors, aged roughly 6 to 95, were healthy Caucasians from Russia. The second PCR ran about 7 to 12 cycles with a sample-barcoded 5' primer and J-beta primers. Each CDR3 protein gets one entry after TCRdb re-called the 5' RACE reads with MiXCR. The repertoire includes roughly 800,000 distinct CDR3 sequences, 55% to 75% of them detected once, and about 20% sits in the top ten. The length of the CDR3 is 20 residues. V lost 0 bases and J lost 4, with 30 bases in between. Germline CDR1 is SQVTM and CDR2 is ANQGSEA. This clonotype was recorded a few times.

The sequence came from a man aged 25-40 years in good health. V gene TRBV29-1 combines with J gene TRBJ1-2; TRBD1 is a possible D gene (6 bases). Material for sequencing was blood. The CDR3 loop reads CSVEDLQGMPKSGASYGYTF. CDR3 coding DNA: TGCAGCGTTGAAGATCTCCAGGGGATGCCCAAGTCCGGGGCATCCTATGGCTACACCTTC.